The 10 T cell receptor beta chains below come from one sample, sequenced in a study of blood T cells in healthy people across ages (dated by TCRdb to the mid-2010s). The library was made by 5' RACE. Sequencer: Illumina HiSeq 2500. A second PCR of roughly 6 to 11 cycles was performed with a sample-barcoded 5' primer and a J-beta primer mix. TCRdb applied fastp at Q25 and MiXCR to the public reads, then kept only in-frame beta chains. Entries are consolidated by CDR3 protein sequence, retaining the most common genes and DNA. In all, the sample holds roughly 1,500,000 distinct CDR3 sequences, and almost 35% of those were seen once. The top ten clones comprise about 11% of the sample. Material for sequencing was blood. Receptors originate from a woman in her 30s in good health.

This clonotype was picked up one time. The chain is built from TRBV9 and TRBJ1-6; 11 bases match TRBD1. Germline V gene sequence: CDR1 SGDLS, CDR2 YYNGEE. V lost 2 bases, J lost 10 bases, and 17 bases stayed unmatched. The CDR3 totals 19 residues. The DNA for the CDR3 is TGTGCCAGCAGCGTCTCCGCCGGGACAGGGGGGGCAAGTGCCTCACCCCTCCACTTT. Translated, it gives CASSVSAGTGGASASPLHF. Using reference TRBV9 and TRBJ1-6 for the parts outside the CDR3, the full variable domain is DSGVTQTPKHLITATGQRVTLRCSPRSGDLSVYWYQQSLDQGLQFLIQYYNGEERAKGNILERFSAQQFPDLHSELNLSSLELGDSALYFCASSVSAGTGGASASPLHFGNGTRLTVT.

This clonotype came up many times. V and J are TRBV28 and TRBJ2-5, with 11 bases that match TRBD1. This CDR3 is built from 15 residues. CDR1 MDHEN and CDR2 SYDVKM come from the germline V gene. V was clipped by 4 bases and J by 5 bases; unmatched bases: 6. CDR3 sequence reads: CASSSPGTGGETQYF. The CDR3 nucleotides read TGTGCCAGCAGTTCCCCCGGGACAGGGGGGGAGACCCAGTACTTC.

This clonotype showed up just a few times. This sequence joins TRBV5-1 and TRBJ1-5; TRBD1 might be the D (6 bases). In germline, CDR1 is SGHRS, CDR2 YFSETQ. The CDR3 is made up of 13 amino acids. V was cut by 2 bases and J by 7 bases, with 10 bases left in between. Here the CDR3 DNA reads TGCGCCAGCAGCTTTGGGGGGCGACAGCCCCAGCATTTT. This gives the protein CASSFGGRQPQHF.

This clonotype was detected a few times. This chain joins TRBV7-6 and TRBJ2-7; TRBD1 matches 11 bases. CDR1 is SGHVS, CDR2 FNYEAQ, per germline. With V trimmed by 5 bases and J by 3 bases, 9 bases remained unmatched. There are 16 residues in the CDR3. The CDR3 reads CASSPRTGGLFYEQYF. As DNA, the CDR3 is TGTGCCAGCAGCCCCCGGACAGGGGGCCTTTTCTACGAGCAGTACTTC.

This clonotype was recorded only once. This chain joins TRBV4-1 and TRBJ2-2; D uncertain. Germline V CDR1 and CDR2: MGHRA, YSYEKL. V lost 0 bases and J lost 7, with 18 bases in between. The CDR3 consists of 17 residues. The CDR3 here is CASSQEPPGFSVGELFF. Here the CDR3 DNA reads TGCGCCAGCAGCCAAGAACCACCGGGCTTTTCAGTCGGGGAGCTGTTTTTT.

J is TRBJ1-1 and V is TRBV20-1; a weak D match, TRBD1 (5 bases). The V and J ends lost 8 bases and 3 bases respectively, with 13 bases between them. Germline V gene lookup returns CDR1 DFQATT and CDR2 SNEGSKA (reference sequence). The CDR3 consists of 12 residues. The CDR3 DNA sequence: TGCAGTACGGTAAGGGGCTACACTGAAGCTTTCTTT. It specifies CSTVRGYTEAFF.

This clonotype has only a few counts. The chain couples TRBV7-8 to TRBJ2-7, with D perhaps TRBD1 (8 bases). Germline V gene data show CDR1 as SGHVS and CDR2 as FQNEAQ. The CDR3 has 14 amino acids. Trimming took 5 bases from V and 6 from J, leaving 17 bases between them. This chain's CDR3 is CASSPETGEGEQYF. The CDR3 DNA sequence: TGTGCCAGCAGCCCCGAGACAGGGGAGGGCGAGCAGTACTTC.

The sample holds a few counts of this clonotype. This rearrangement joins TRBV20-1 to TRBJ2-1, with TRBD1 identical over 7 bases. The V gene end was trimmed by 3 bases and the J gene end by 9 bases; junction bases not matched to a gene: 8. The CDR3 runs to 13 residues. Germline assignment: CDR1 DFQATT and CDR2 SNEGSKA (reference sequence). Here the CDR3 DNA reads TGCAGTGCTAGGGGGGACAGCCACCGTGAGCAGTTCTTC. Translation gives CSARGDSHREQFF.

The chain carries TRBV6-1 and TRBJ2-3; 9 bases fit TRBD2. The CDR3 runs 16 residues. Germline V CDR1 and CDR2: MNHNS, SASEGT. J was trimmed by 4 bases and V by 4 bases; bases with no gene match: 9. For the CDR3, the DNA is TGTGCCAGCAGTGTAGTAGCGGGAGCGGTGTCAGATACGCAGTATTTT. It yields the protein CASSVVAGAVSDTQYF.

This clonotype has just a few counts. The CDR3, as DNA: TGCAGTGCCGTCGGACTAGGGAACAATGAGCAGTTCTTC. Translation gives CSAVGLGNNEQFF. V gene TRBV20-1 combines with J gene TRBJ2-1; 7 bases match TRBD2. Per the germline V gene, CDR1 is DFQATT and CDR2 is SNEGSKA (reference sequence). There are 13 residues in the CDR3. V gave up 6 bases and J gave up 5 bases; unmatched junction bases: 7.